What follows is one TCR beta chain and its context. Its specificity is unknown. Indicated time point: pre-sensitization, week 0. As to treatment: therapeutic diphenylcyclopropenone sensitization with weekly scalp DPC. Unseparated into fractions, whole blood served as the source from which total RNA was extracted. MiXCR was run by TCRdb on the RACE reads, yielding one entry per CDR3 protein. The sample consists of about 50,000 distinct CDR3 sequences, 8.5% to 10% of them appearing once. These data come from a study of human T cells and chemical hapten exposure. Study-wide points: In comparison with controls, expanded TCRs gave rise to a significantly larger number of large CDR3 similarity clusters.

This CDR3 has 15 residues. In germline, CDR1 is MNHNS, CDR2 SASEGT. The V gene lost 8 bases and the J gene lost 3 bases, with 20 bases spanning the gap. The sample was whole blood, taken in connection with sensitization to the hapten diphenylcyclopropenone (DPC). This TCR was sampled from a woman in her thirties with alopecia areata. Some clones in this sample may be carry-over from other donors' samples. This chain joins TRBV6-1 and TRBJ2-7, with D tentatively TRBD1 (6 bases). DNA of the CDR3: TGTGCCAGCCCCGAAAAGGCAGGGGCTTTCTACGAGCAGTACTTC. This translates into CASPEKAGAFYEQYF.